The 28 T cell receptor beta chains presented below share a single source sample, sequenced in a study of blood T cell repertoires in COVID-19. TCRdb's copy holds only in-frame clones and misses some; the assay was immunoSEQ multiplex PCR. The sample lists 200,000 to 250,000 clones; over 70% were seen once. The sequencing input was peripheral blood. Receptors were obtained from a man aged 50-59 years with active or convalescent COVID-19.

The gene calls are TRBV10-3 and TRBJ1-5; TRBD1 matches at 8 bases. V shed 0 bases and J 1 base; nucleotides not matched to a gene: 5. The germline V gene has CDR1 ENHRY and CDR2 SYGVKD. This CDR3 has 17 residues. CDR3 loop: CAISESRTGMSNQPQHF. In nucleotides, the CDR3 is TGTGCCATCAGTGAGTCACGGACAGGGATGAGCAATCAGCCCCAGCATTTT.

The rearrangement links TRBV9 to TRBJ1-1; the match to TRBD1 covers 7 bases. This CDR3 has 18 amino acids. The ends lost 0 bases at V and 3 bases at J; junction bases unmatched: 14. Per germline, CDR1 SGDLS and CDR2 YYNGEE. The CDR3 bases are TGTGCCAGCAGCGTAGGCCTCCGGGACAGATCCTTCGACACTGAAGCTTTCTTT. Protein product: CASSVGLRDRSFDTEAFF. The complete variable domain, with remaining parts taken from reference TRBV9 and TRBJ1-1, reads DSGVTQTPKHLITATGQRVTLRCSPRSGDLSVYWYQQSLDQGLQFLIQYYNGEERAKGNILERFSAQQFPDLHSELNLSSLELGDSALYFCASSVGLRDRSFDTEAFFGQGTRLTVV.

The CDR3 DNA follows: TGTGCCAGCTGGGGACAGGGCACAGATACGCAGTATTTT. Protein product: CASWGQGTDTQYF. The chain has TRBV27 and TRBJ2-3; 8 nucleotides align to TRBD1. The CDR3 is 13 amino acids. CDR1 MNHEY and CDR2 SMNVEV come from the germline V gene (reference sequence). Germline trimming cut 8 bases from V and 1 base from J; bases unmatched to any gene: 2.

For the CDR3, the DNA is TGTGCCAGCAGCTCACGGGACACCAGCTCCTATAATTCACCCCTCCACTTT. Its translation: CASSSRDTSSYNSPLHF. V and J are TRBV7-6 and TRBJ1-6, with D perhaps TRBD1 (6 bases). Germline CDR1 SGHVS, CDR2 FNYEAQ. This CDR3 is built from 17 residues. V lost 4 bases and J 0 bases, leaving 13 bases between the germline ends.

Here the CDR3 reads CASSQERQGLDEQFF. CDR3 nucleotides: TGTGCCAGCAGCCAAGAGAGGCAGGGACTGGATGAGCAGTTCTTC. The chain carries TRBV3-1 (or the pseudogene TRBV3-2) and TRBJ2-1, with D maybe TRBD2 (6 bases). Between the trimmed V and J ends, which lost 0 bases and 8 bases, there was a span of 14 bases. Per the germline V gene, CDR1 is LGHDT and CDR2 is YNNKEL (reference sequence). The CDR3 spans 15 residues.

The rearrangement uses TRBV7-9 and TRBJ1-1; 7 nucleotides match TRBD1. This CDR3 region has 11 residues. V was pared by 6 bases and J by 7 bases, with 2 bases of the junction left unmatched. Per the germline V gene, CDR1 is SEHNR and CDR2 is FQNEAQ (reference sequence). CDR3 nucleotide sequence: TGTGCCAGCAGGCGGGACAGTGAAGCTTTCTTT. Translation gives CASRRDSEAFF.

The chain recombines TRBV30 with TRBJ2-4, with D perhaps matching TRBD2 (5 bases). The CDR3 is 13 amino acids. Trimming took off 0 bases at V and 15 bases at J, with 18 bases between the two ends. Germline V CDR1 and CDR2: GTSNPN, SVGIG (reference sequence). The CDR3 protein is CAWSVRERDNRYF. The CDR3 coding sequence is TGTGCCTGGAGTGTACGGGAACGGGATAATAGGTACTTC.

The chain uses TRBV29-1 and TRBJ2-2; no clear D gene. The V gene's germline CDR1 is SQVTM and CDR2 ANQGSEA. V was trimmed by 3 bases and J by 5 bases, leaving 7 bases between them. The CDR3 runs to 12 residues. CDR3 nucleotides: TGCAGCGTTGACGGGTTTACCGGGGAGCTGTTTTTT. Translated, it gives CSVDGFTGELFF.

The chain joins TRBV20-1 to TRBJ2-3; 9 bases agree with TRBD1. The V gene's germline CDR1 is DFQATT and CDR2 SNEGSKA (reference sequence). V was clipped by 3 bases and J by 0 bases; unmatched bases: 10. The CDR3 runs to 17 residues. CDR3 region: CSASSGGTGLSTDTQYF. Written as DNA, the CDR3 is TGCAGTGCTAGTAGTGGCGGGACAGGGCTCAGCACAGATACGCAGTATTTT.

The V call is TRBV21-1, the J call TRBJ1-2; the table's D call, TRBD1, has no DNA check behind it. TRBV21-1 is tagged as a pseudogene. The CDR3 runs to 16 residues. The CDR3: CASSGGTGNLNYGYTF. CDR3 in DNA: TGTGCCAGCAGCGGGGGGACAGGGAATCTGAACTATGGCTACACCTTC.

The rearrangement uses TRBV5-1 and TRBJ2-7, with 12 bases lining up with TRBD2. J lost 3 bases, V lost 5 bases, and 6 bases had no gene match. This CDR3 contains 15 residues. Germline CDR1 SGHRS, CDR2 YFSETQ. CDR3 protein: CASRPLTSGGYEQYF. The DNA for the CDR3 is TGCGCCAGCAGGCCCCTGACTAGCGGGGGCTACGAGCAGTACTTC. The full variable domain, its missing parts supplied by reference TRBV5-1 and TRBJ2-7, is KAGVTQTPRYLIKTRGQQVTLSCSPISGHRSVSWYQQTPGQGLQFLFEYFSETQRNKGNFPGRFSGRQFSNSRSEMNVSTLELGDSALYLCASRPLTSGGYEQYFGPGTRLTVT.

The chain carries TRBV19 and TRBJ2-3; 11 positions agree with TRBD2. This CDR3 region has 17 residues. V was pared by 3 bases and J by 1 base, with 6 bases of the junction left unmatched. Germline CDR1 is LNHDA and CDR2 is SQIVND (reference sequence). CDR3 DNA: TGTGCCAGTAGTATGTTAGCGGGAGGGTTGGGCACAGATACGCAGTATTTT. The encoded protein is CASSMLAGGLGTDTQYF.

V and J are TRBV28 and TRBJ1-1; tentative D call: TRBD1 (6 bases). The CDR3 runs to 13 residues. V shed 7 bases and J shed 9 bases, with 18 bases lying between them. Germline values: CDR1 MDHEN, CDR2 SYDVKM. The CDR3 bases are TGTGCCAGCACCCGATCAGGGGTTTATAAAGCTTTCTTT. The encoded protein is CASTRSGVYKAFF.

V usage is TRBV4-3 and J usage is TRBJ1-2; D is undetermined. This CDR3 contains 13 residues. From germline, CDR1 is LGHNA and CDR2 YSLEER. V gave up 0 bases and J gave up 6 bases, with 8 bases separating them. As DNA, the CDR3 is TGCGCCAGCAGCCAAGATCCGAGAAATGGCTACACCTTC. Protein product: CASSQDPRNGYTF.

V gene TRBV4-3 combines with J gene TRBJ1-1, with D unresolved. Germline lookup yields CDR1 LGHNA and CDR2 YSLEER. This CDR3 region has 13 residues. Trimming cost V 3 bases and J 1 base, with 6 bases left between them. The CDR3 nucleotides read TGCGCCAGCAGCCACCGGGGGAACACTGAAGCTTTCTTT. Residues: CASSHRGNTEAFF.

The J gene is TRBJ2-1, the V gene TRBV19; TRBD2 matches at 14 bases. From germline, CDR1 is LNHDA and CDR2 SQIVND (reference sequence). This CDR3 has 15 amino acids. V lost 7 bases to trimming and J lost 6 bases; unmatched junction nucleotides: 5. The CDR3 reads CASTLGTSGGNEQFF. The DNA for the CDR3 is TGTGCCAGTACCCTCGGGACTAGCGGGGGCAATGAGCAGTTCTTC.

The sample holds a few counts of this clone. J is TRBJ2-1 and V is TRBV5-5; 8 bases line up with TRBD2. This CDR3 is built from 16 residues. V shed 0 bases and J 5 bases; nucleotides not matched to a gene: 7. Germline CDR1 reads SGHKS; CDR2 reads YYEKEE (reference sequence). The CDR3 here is CASSLDGSGVHNEQFF. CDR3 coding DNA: TGTGCCAGCAGCTTGGACGGTAGCGGGGTCCACAATGAGCAGTTCTTC.

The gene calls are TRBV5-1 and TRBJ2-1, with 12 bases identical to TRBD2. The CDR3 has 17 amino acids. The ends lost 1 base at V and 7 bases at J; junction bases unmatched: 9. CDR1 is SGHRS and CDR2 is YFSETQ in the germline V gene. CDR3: CASSLTSGGPYPNEQFF. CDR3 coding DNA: TGCGCCAGCAGCTTGACTAGCGGGGGGCCGTACCCGAATGAGCAGTTCTTC.

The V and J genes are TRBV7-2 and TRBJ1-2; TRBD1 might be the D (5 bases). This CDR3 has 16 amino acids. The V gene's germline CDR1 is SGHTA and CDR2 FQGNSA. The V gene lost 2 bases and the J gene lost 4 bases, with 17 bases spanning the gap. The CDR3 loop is CASSLKAGTITYGYTF. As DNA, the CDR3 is TGTGCCAGCAGCTTAAAGGCAGGGACTATTACCTATGGCTACACCTTC.

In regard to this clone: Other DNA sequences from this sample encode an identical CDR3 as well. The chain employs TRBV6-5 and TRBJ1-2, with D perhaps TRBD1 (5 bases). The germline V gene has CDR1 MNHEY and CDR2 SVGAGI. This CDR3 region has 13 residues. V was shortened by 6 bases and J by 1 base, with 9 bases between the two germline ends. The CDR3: CASSPDSNYGYTF. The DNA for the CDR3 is TGTGCCAGCAGCCCCGACAGTAACTATGGCTACACCTTC.

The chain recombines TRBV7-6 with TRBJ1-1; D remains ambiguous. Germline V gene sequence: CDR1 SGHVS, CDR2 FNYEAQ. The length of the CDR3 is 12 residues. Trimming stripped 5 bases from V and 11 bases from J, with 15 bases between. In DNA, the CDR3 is TGTGCCAGCAGCCAACTTATGACCAGGGCTTTCTTT. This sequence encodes CASSQLMTRAFF.

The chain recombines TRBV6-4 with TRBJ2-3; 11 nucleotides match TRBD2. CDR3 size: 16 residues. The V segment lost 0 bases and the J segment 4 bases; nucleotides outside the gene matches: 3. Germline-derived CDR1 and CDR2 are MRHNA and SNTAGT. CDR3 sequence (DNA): TGTGCCAGCAGTGACTCAACTAGCGGGGGCGCAGATACGCAGTATTTT. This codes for CASSDSTSGGADTQYF.

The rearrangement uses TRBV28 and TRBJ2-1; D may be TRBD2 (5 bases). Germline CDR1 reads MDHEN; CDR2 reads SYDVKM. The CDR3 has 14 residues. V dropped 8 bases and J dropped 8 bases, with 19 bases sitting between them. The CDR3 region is CASRTLGSVDEQFF. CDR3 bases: TGTGCCAGCCGAACATTAGGGAGCGTCGATGAGCAGTTCTTC.

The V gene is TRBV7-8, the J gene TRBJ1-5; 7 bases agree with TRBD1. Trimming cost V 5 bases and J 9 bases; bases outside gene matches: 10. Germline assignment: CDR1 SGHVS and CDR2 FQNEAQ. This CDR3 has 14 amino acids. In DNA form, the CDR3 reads TGTGCCAGCAGCATGGGACAGTGGGATTGGCCCCAGCATTTT. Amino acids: CASSMGQWDWPQHF.

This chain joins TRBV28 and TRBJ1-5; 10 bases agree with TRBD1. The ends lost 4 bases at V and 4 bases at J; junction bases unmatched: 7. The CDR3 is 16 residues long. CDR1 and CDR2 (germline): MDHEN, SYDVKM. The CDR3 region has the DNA TGTGCCAGCAGTTCCCCCGGACAGGGGGTGAATCAGCCCCAGCATTTT. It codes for CASSSPGQGVNQPQHF.

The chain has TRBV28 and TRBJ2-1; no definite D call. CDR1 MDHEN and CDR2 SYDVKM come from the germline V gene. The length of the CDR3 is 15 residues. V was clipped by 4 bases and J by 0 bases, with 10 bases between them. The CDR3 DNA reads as TGTGCCAGCAGTTCTCCAAAGAGCTCCTACAATGAGCAGTTCTTC. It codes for CASSSPKSSYNEQFF.

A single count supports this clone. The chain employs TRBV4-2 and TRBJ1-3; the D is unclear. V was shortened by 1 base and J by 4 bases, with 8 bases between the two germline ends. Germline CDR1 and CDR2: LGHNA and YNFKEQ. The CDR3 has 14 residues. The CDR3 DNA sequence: TGTGCCAGCAGCCAAGGGGTGCGGGGAAACACCATATATTTT. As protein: CASSQGVRGNTIYF.

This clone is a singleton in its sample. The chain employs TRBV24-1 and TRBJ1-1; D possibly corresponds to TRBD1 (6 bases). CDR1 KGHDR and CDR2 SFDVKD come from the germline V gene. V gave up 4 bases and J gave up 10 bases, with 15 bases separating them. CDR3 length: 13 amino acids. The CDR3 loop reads CATSEAGQRGAFF. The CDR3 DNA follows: TGTGCCACCAGTGAAGCCGGACAGAGGGGAGCTTTCTTT.